This TCR beta chain was documented in a study of CXCR3-negative and CXCR3-positive naive CD8 T cells. General study points: A higher hydrophobicity marked the TRB CDR3s of CXCR3-positive naive cells versus CXCR3-negative naive cells. Surface CD5 looked about the same in the naive subsets, so the authors worked out TCR strength from TRB CDR3 properties.

The study made its TRB cDNA libraries by 5' RACE, adding UMI labels. After re-calling the 5' RACE reads, TCRdb lists one entry per CDR3 protein, DNA absent. This sample's table reports under 90,000 distinct CDR3 sequences. CDR3 length: 17 amino acids. Concerning this clonotype itself: Its antigen is undetermined.

The J gene is TRBJ2-7, the V gene TRBV21-1; with no DNA, the TCRdb D assignment of TRBD1 cannot be verified. TRBV21-1 is a pseudogene locus. The sample consisted of naive CXCR3+ CD8+ T cells from blood. Subset denoted: CD45RO-CCR7+CD27+CD95- naive CD8+ T cells expressing CXCR3 (TNR3+). The source is a human donor in good health. Some clones in this sample may be carry-over from other donors' samples. This CDR3 is CASSKAAGHGTVSEQYF.